The source of this T cell receptor (beta chain) is a study of shared clonotypes between healthy human individuals. With V trimmed by 0 bases and J by 6 bases, 8 bases remained unmatched. This CDR3 has 16 residues. Germline CDR1 and CDR2: SGHRS and YFSETQ. Clones were sequenced by immunoSEQ multiplex PCR, and TCRdb holds only the in-frame ones, with some missing. The profile covers around 600,000 clones, with more than 95% appearing a single time and 0.057% taken by the ten largest. Sequenced material: naive CD4+ T cells sorted from blood. Subset meaning: CD45RA+ positively selected. The TCR comes from a woman between 25 and 40 years old in good health. This chain links TRBV5-1 with TRBJ2-2; 7 bases line up with TRBD2. CDR3 sequence reads: CASSLVDGGSAGELFF. CDR3 in DNA: TGCGCCAGCAGCTTGGTGGACGGCGGGAGTGCCGGGGAGCTGTTTTTT.